This T cell receptor beta chain was found in a study of blood T cell repertoires in COVID-19. Looking at the study overall: COVID-19 samples from acute and convalescent phases originated in the United States, Italy and Spain. PBMCs, B-cell-depleted T cells, or T cells were the source of the cDNA or gDNA that made up the material.

The CDR3 loop spans 15 amino acids. Looked up from germline, CDR1 is MNHEY and CDR2 is SVGEGT. The J segment lost 3 bases and the V segment lost 4 bases, leaving 5 bases of the junction unmatched. Seattle participants joined during active infection and were tracked over time. In the authors' methods: Cell counts per sample came from amplifying reference gene primers. Produced via immunoSEQ multiplex PCR; TCRdb's table is partial and in-frame only. The V and J calls and clone size are taken from that table; D and trimming were inferred from the DNA. Of 150,000 to 200,000 clones listed, about 86% are singletons.

This TCR came from a woman aged 55-70 years with COVID-19, enrolled during active disease. The rearrangement links TRBV6-2 or TRBV6-3 to TRBJ1-2; 10 positions agree with TRBD1. The sequencing sample was made of peripheral blood. CDR3 DNA sequence: TGTGCCAGCAGTTCCGGGACAGGGGCCGACTATGGCTACACCTTC. Amino acid sequence: CASSSGTGADYGYTF.